This T cell receptor (beta chain) was obtained from a study of CD8+CD57+ T cells in acquired aplastic anemia. At the level of the study: Quantities of DNA derived from sorted CD4+ and CD8+ cells averaged approximately 3 ug. Findings and limits, study-wide: In CD8+ cells, Simpson's diversity showed no significant difference between patients and controls. Patients and controls turned out to have some 30 CD8+ CDR3 sequences in common.

Unmatched junction bases numbered 6, after V lost 6 bases and J lost 3 bases. The CDR3 consists of 15 residues. Germline-derived CDR1 and CDR2 are SNHLY and FYNNEI. Genomic DNA, serving as template, underwent TCR beta VDJ and CDR3 profiling. TCRdb ran MiXCR on the reads and lists one entry per CDR3 protein. This sample has 100,000 to 130,000 distinct CDR3 sequences, with around 49% found just once. Comment on this clonotype: The antigen is undetermined.

Source material: sorted CD4+, CD8+, or CD8+CD57+ T cells (not recorded which) from PBMCs. The TCR originated in a human donor in good health, serving as a control. V usage is TRBV2 and J usage is TRBJ2-3, with 10 bases identical to TRBD2. Here the CDR3 reads CASSGGLAQTDTQYF. In DNA, the CDR3 is TGTGCCAGCAGCGGGGGACTAGCGCAAACAGATACGCAGTATTTT.